This TCR beta chain derives from a study of T cell changes during pregnancy in multiple sclerosis. The CDR3 covers 15 residues. In germline, CDR1 is MNHEY, CDR2 SVGAGI. V was pared by 5 bases and J by 4 bases, with 10 bases of the junction left unmatched. Produced via immunoSEQ multiplex PCR; TCRdb's table is partial and in-frame only. The repertoire has 85,000 to 130,000 clones, about 90% of them found once; the top ten carry less than 2%. This sequence was found in a female donor with multiple sclerosis, enrolled in a pregnancy study. The specimen was peripheral blood, collected before pregnancy. V and J are TRBV6-5 and TRBJ2-5, with TRBD2 matching 7 bases. This CDR3 reads CASSPLTGGAETQYF. CDR3 nucleotides: TGTGCCAGCAGTCCCCTCACGGGAGGTGCAGAGACCCAGTACTTC.